The rows below give T cell receptor beta chains drawn from one sample of a study of T cell changes during pregnancy in multiple sclerosis. Only in-frame clones appear in the TCRdb table, and some are missing; sequencing was by immunoSEQ multiplex PCR. The table includes approximately 62,000 clones, roughly 93% detected once. The sequenced sample was CD8+ T cells from peripheral blood mononuclear cells, obtained in the second trimester of pregnancy. The source is a female donor with multiple sclerosis, enrolled in a pregnancy study. The CDR3 runs from the conserved cysteine through the conserved F or W. A D gene is named only where the DNA matches it firmly. For some rows the clone size is stated as once, few or many, or as a class when expanded; others skip it.

size: .; V: TRBV2; D: .; J: TRBJ2-5; DNA: TGTGCCAGCAGTGAAGCTCTCACGGGGGCGGGACTACCTCAAGAGACCCAGTACTTC; CDR3: CASSEALTGAGLPQETQYF
size: .; V: TRBV18; D: .; J: TRBJ1-2; DNA: TGTGCCAGCTCACCGGACAGCTATGGCTACACCTTC; CDR3: CASSPDSYGYTF
size: .; V: TRBV29-1; D: TRBD1; J: TRBJ1-2; DNA: TGCAGCGTTGAAGATTGGGAACAGGGGGATTCCAACTATGGCTACACCTTC; CDR3: CSVEDWEQGDSNYGYTF
size: .; V: TRBV9; D: .; J: TRBJ1-2; DNA: TGTGCCAGCAGCGAGGGGACAAGAGGGGGATATGGCTACACCTTC; CDR3: CASSEGTRGGYGYTF
size: once; V: TRBV4-3; D: .; J: TRBJ2-7; DNA: TGCGCCAGCAGCCAAGGTGCCTGGGACACCTACTACGAGCAGTACTTC; CDR3: CASSQGAWDTYYEQYF
size: .; V: TRBV4-1; D: .; J: TRBJ2-7; DNA: TGCGCCAGCAGCCAAAAAACCGGACAGTACCCCCCCTACGAGCAGTACTTC; CDR3: CASSQKTGQYPPYEQYF
size: .; V: TRBV28; D: .; J: TRBJ1-1; DNA: TGTGCCAGCAGTTTATGGGGGCTTGTCACTGAAGCTTTCTTT; CDR3: CASSLWGLVTEAFF
size: .; V: TRBV6-6; D: .; J: TRBJ2-1; DNA: TGTGCCAGCAGCCCCGCTAGTGTGAGCTCCTACAATGAGCAGTTCTTC; CDR3: CASSPASVSSYNEQFF
size: .; V: TRBV6-5; D: TRBD1; J: TRBJ1-2; DNA: TGTGCCAGCAGCTCCGACAGGGCTTATGTGTGGGGCTACACCTTC; CDR3: CASSSDRAYVWGYTF
size: .; V: TRBV10-3; D: TRBD2; J: TRBJ2-1; DNA: TGTGCCATCAGTGAGTTAGTGACTAGCGGAGACAATGAGCAGTTCTTC; CDR3: CAISELVTSGDNEQFF
size: .; V: TRBV7-9; D: TRBD2; J: TRBJ2-5; DNA: TGTGCCAGCAGCCAGCGATCGGGGGGGACCCAGTACTTC; CDR3: CASSQRSGGTQYF
size: .; V: TRBV7-3; D: TRBD1; J: TRBJ1-1; DNA: TGTGCCAGCAGCCTCCGGGACAGGGGGACTGAAGCTTTCTTT; CDR3: CASSLRDRGTEAFF
size: .; V: TRBV2; D: .; J: TRBJ2-2; DNA: TGTGCCACCTTCGGAGCCCCGAACACCGGGGAGCTGTTTTTT; CDR3: CATFGAPNTGELFF
size: .; V: TRBV6-5; D: .; J: TRBJ1-6; DNA: TGTGCCAGCAGTTACACAGGCTCCTATAATTCACCCCTCCACTTT; CDR3: CASSYTGSYNSPLHF
size: .; V: TRBV5-4; D: .; J: TRBJ2-7; DNA: TGTGCCAGCAGATCGGACAAGACCTACGAGCAGTACTTC; CDR3: CASRSDKTYEQYF
size: .; V: TRBV6-1; D: TRBD1; J: TRBJ1-2; DNA: TGTGCCAGCAGTGAAACGTCAGGGGGCCAAAGGCCCTATGGCTACACCTTC; CDR3: CASSETSGGQRPYGYTF
size: .; V: TRBV14; D: TRBD1; J: TRBJ2-7; DNA: TGTGCCAGCAGCGCTGGACAGGGCTACGAGCAGTACTTC; CDR3: CASSAGQGYEQYF
size: .; V: TRBV7-3; D: .; J: TRBJ2-1; DNA: TGTGCCAGCAGCATGGCTAGCAATGAGCAGTTCTTC; CDR3: CASSMASNEQFF
size: .; V: TRBV27; D: .; J: TRBJ1-1; DNA: TGTGCCAGCATGGGTAAGGAGCCTCCACTTATGAACACTGAAGCTTTCTTT; CDR3: CASMGKEPPLMNTEAFF